This TCR beta chain was captured in a study of cytomegalovirus exposure and HLA in healthy donors. Findings and limits, study-wide: As a later analysis showed, a missense DCLRE1C variant was linked to trimming of TCR beta V- and J-genes.

Notes on this clone: No antigen is known for it.

In the PCR, 60 Vbeta and 13 Jbeta primers were used. The protocol was immunoSEQ multiplex PCR, while the TCRdb copy is restricted to in-frame clones and leaves out a portion. The sample lists roughly 130,000 clones, roughly four fifths seen once, with about 11% in the top ten. The CDR3 consists of 15 residues. V lost 1 base and J 4 bases, leaving 14 bases between the germline ends. The V gene's germline CDR1 is MGHRA and CDR2 YSYEKL. The clonotype was recovered from a male donor in good health and CMV-seropositive. This chain joins TRBV4-1 and TRBJ2-7; maybe TRBD2 (6 bases). Sequencing was performed on PBMCs. The CDR3 sequence is CASSQGSSGTYEQYF. CDR3 DNA: TGCGCCAGCAGCCAAGGTTCGAGTGGGACTTACGAGCAGTACTTC.